This T cell receptor (beta chain) is drawn from a study of T cells in Graves' hyperthyroidism and ophthalmopathy. The study, taken as a whole, reports: Before onset, ophthalmopathy was predicted by the model a median approximately 6.5 months earlier.

This clonotype was found a few times. The antigen remains unidentified. This CDR3 is built from 11 residues. CDR1 and CDR2 (germline): SQVTM, ANQGSEA. RNA transcripts served as the template for amplifying TCR beta CDR3 regions. With the HTBI primer set, the TCR CDR3 went through a first round of RT-PCR. TCRdb reprocessed the multiplex PCR reads via MiXCR and lists one record per CDR3 protein. The sample records 550,000 to 800,000 distinct CDR3 sequences, around 15% being singletons. Reasons for excluding patients were uncontrolled infection, other autoimmune disease, pregnancy or lactation. The study based diagnoses on clinical symptoms, serum thyroxine and TRAb, thyroid ultrasound and orbital computed tomography. Fresh peripheral blood, 7.5 to 10 ml, was the source of the PBMCs.

Sequencing was carried out using blood. The V gene is TRBV29-1, the J gene TRBJ2-7, with a weak D call TRBD2 (6 bases). This receptor was taken from a man aged 18 to 30 with Graves' hyperthyroidism. The CDR3 sequence: CGWSSGYEQYF. CDR3 DNA sequence: TGCGGATGGAGTAGCGGTTACGAGCAGTACTTC.